The sequence of this TCR beta chain was determined in a study of CXCR3-negative and CXCR3-positive naive CD8 T cells. CDR3 size: 18 residues. Germline loops: CDR1 SQVTM, CDR2 ANQGSEA. UMI labels and 5' RACE were used to prepare the TRB cDNA libraries. TCRdb reprocessed the 5' RACE reads, with one entry per CDR3 protein and no DNA. The data include around 140,000 distinct CDR3 sequences; the top ten clones carry approximately 0.29%. Material: naive CXCR3- CD8+ T cells from blood. Subset: CD45RO-CCR7+CD27+CD95- naive CD8+ T cells lacking CXCR3 (TNR3-). This receptor was obtained from a human donor in good health. Some clones in this sample may be carry-over from other donors' samples. This chain links TRBV29-1 with TRBJ2-1; as DNA is missing, the TRBD2 call by TCRdb cannot be tested. The CDR3 is CSVQGTSGTGFFYNEQFF.